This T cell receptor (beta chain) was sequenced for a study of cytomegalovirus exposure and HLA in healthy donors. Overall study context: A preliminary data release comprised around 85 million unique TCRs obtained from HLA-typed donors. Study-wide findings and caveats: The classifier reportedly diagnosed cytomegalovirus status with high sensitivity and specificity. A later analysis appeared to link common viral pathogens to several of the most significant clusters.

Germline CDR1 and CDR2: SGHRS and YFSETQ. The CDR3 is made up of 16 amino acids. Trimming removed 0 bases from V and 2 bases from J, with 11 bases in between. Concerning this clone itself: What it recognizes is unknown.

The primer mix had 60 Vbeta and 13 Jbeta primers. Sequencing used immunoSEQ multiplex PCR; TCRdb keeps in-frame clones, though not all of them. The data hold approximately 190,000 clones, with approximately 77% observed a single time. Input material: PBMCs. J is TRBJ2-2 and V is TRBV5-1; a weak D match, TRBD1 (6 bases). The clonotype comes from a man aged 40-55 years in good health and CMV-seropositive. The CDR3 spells CASSLVGRGNTGELFF. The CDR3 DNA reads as TGCGCCAGCAGCTTGGTGGGCAGGGGAAACACCGGGGAGCTGTTTTTT.